Listed here are 26 T cell receptor beta chains from one sample, sequenced in a study of blood T cell repertoires in COVID-19. Sequencing used immunoSEQ multiplex PCR; TCRdb keeps in-frame clones, though not all of them. The table shows approximately 270,000 clones, with roughly 88% occurring only once. Sequences were obtained from peripheral blood. These receptors all stem from an elderly man with acute or convalescent COVID-19.

This clone was counted a single time. This chain joins TRBV7-2 and TRBJ1-4; 9 bases fit TRBD1. The J segment lost 7 bases and the V segment lost 8 bases, leaving 2 bases of the junction unmatched. CDR3 length: 12 residues. Germline values: CDR1 SGHTA, CDR2 FQGNSA. CDR3 protein: CASGTGSEKLFF. CDR3 nucleotides: TGTGCCAGCGGGACAGGGAGTGAAAAACTGTTTTTT.

This chain joins TRBV7-2 and TRBJ1-4; tentatively, D is TRBD1 (6 bases). Trimming pared 5 bases from V and 7 bases from J, leaving 14 bases between. The CDR3 has 14 residues. Germline loops: CDR1 SGHTA, CDR2 FQGNSA. CDR3 in amino acids: CASSPDRWSEKLFF. CDR3 in DNA: TGTGCCAGCAGCCCGGACAGATGGAGTGAAAAACTGTTTTTT.

Many counts were recorded for this clone. The rearrangement uses TRBV7-9 and TRBJ1-1, with 10 bases lining up with TRBD1. The CDR3 runs to 15 residues. Per germline, CDR1 SEHNR and CDR2 FQNEAQ (reference sequence). The V segment lost 5 bases and the J segment 4 bases; nucleotides outside the gene matches: 7. The CDR3 reads CASSPRQGAITEAFF. The DNA for the CDR3 is TGTGCCAGCAGCCCCCGACAGGGGGCTATCACTGAAGCTTTCTTT.

The chain recombines TRBV3-1 (or the pseudogene TRBV3-2) with TRBJ1-1, with D perhaps TRBD1 (6 bases). The germline gives CDR1 LGHDT, CDR2 YNNKEL (reference sequence). Trimming took off 3 bases at V and 1 base at J, with 18 bases between the two ends. The CDR3 spans 17 residues. The CDR3 protein is CASSHKGRQAGNTEAFF. The CDR3 nucleotides read TGTGCCAGCAGCCACAAAGGGAGACAGGCGGGGAACACTGAAGCTTTCTTT.

The chain has TRBV2 and TRBJ2-7; weak D call: TRBD2 (6 bases). Trimming shortened V by 5 bases and J by 0 bases, and 11 bases separated the two germline ends. Germline loops: CDR1 SNHLY, CDR2 FYNNEI. This CDR3 is built from 14 residues. CDR3 in amino acids: CASSFSGDSYEQYF. The CDR3 DNA is TGTGCCAGCAGTTTTTCGGGGGACTCCTACGAGCAGTACTTC.

The chain employs TRBV19 and TRBJ2-2; 10 bases fit TRBD2. J gave up 2 bases and V 5 bases, and 8 bases lay outside the gene matches. Germline-derived CDR1 and CDR2 are LNHDA and SQIVND (reference sequence). CDR3 length: 17 amino acids. CDR3 DNA sequence: TGTGCCAGTAGTGCCCCTGGACTAGCGGCCAACACCGGGGAGCTGTTTTTT. Translated, it gives CASSAPGLAANTGELFF. The full variable domain, its missing parts supplied by reference TRBV19 and TRBJ2-2, is DGGITQSPKYLFRKEGQNVTLSCEQNLNHDAMYWYRQDPGQGLRLIYYSQIVNDFQKGDIAEGYSVSREKKESFPLTVTSAQKNPTAFYLCASSAPGLAANTGELFFGEGSRLTVL.

The CDR3, as DNA: TGTGCCAGTACCAAGGGGCGTGGGGTGGGCCGCTACACCTTC. Protein: CASTKGRGVGRYTF. V usage is TRBV19 and J usage is TRBJ1-2; D perhaps matches TRBD1 (5 bases). V shed 7 bases and J shed 9 bases, with 21 bases lying between them. This CDR3 has 14 residues. Germline CDR1 is LNHDA and CDR2 is SQIVND (reference sequence).

This chain joins TRBV3-1 (or the pseudogene TRBV3-2) and TRBJ2-5; 9 nucleotides match TRBD1. The trim removed 1 base at V and 5 bases at J, leaving 5 bases unmatched. This CDR3 spans 15 amino acids. Germline V gene lookup returns CDR1 LGHDT and CDR2 YNNKEL (reference sequence). The CDR3 DNA reads as TGTGCCAGCAGCCAAGCACAGGGGGCGTGGGAGACCCAGTACTTC. Protein sequence: CASSQAQGAWETQYF.

This sequence joins TRBV5-5 and TRBJ1-3; 7 bases line up with TRBD1. This CDR3 has 16 amino acids. Germline lookup yields CDR1 SGHKS and CDR2 YYEKEE (reference sequence). J gave up 2 bases and V 3 bases, and 8 bases lay outside the gene matches. The chain's CDR3 is CASSWRPGQAGNTIYF. CDR3 DNA sequence: TGTGCCAGCAGCTGGCGGCCAGGACAGGCTGGAAACACCATATATTTT.

This clone was found a few times. The rearrangement uses TRBV12-5 and TRBJ1-2; 7 bases map to TRBD1. V gave up 3 bases and J gave up 6 bases; unmatched junction bases: 4. The CDR3 runs 13 residues. CDR1 LGHNT and CDR2 FRNRAP come from the germline V gene. The CDR3 region is CASGFGRGDGYTF. The CDR3 DNA reads as TGTGCTAGTGGTTTTGGCAGGGGGGATGGCTACACCTTC. Full variable domain (missing parts from reference TRBV12-5 and TRBJ1-2): DARVTQTPRHKVTEMGQEVTMRCQPILGHNTVFWYRQTMMQGLELLAYFRNRAPLDDSGMPKDRFSAEMPDATLATLKIQPSEPRDSAVYFCASGFGRGDGYTFGSGTRLTVV.

The chain is built from TRBV28 and TRBJ1-6; a weak D match, TRBD1 (6 bases). Germline V lookup: CDR1 MDHEN, CDR2 SYDVKM. CDR3 size: 16 residues. V lost 4 bases and J lost 9, with 19 bases in between. The CDR3 coding sequence is TGTGCCAGCAGTTCAAACCGCCTAAGGGGGGGTTCACCCCTCCACTTT. Translated: CASSSNRLRGGSPLHF. Drawing the rest from reference TRBV28 and TRBJ1-6, the complete variable domain is DVKVTQSSRYLVKRTGEKVFLECVQDMDHENMFWYRQDPGLGLRLIYFSYDVKMKEKGDIPEGYSVSREKKERFSLILESASTNQTSMYLCASSSNRLRGGSPLHFGNGTRLTVT.

CDR3 DNA sequence: TGTGCCAGTACGCAGGGCGGCAATCAGCCCCAGCATTTT. Translation gives CASTQGGNQPQHF. The J gene is TRBJ1-5, the V gene TRBV19, with D possibly matching TRBD1 (5 bases). With 7 bases removed from V and 2 bases from J, the gap between germline ends came to 9 bases. The germline V gene encodes CDR1 LNHDA and CDR2 SQIVND (reference sequence). The CDR3 runs 13 residues.

The V and J genes are TRBV2 and TRBJ1-1; a weak D match, TRBD1 (6 bases). The CDR3 covers 14 residues. Germline CDR1 SNHLY, CDR2 FYNNEI. The V end was cut by 6 bases, the J end by 4 bases, with 15 bases between. CDR3 amino acids: CASRVSQGSTEAFF. CDR3 bases: TGTGCCAGCAGGGTATCCCAGGGGAGCACTGAAGCTTTCTTT.

The rearrangement uses TRBV9 and TRBJ2-7, with 8 bases aligning to TRBD2. Germline V gives CDR1 SGDLS, CDR2 YYNGEE. V lost 3 bases, J lost 7 bases, and 12 bases stayed unmatched. The CDR3 runs to 15 residues. The CDR3 loop reads CASSAGGAAKREQYF. CDR3 nucleotides: TGTGCCAGCAGCGCGGGAGGGGCCGCAAAAAGGGAGCAGTACTTC.

The CDR3 region is CASSLSTGTEAFF. CDR3 DNA: TGTGCCAGCAGCTTGTCGACGGGGACTGAAGCTTTCTTT. The chain joins TRBV5-5 to TRBJ1-1, with D uncertain. CDR1 SGHKS and CDR2 YYEKEE come from the germline V gene (reference sequence). V dropped 1 base and J dropped 5 bases, with 9 bases sitting between them. CDR3 length: 13 residues. The full variable domain, with the rest looked up from reference TRBV5-5 and TRBJ1-1, is DAGVTQSPTHLIKTRGQQVTLRCSPISGHKSVSWYQQVLGQGPQFIFQYYEKEERGRGNFPDRFSARQFPNYSSELNVNALLLGDSALYLCASSLSTGTEAFFGQGTRLTVV.

The J gene is TRBJ1-4, the V gene TRBV3-1 (or the pseudogene TRBV3-2); unclear D gene. Germline V gives CDR1 LGHDT, CDR2 YNNKEL (reference sequence). CDR3 length equals 16 residues. With 0 bases removed from V and 2 bases from J, the gap between germline ends came to 10 bases. The CDR3 sequence: CASSQERRPTNEKLFF. The CDR3 DNA reads TGTGCCAGCAGCCAAGAGAGGAGGCCTACTAATGAAAAACTGTTTTTT.

This clone appeared a single time. V gene TRBV2 combines with J gene TRBJ1-1; the D is unclear. The CDR3 has 14 amino acids. The germline CDR1 and CDR2 sequences are SNHLY and FYNNEI. V was shortened by 5 bases and J by 5 bases, with 15 bases between the two germline ends. CDR3 nucleotide sequence: TGTGCCAGCAGTCGACGACACGGAAAGACTGAAGCTTTCTTT. It encodes CASSRRHGKTEAFF.

V and J are TRBV29-1 and TRBJ1-2; TRBD1 is a possible D gene (6 bases). There are 15 residues in the CDR3. The V gene lost 1 base and the J gene lost 3 bases, with 15 bases spanning the gap. Germline CDR1 SQVTM, CDR2 ANQGSEA. CDR3 loop: CSVEVIGRGYYGYTF. The DNA for the CDR3 is TGCAGCGTTGAAGTTATAGGCAGGGGATACTATGGCTACACCTTC.

The genes are TRBV5-1 and TRBJ2-5; 11 nucleotides line up with TRBD2. Trimming at V came to 2 bases and at J to 2 bases, leaving 2 bases not matched to a gene. CDR3 size: 15 residues. Looked up from germline, CDR1 is SGHRS and CDR2 is YFSETQ. The CDR3 region has the DNA TGCGCCAGCAGCTTCGGGACTAGCGGACAAGAGACCCAGTACTTC. Residues: CASSFGTSGQETQYF. Filled out from reference TRBV5-1 and TRBJ2-5, the complete variable domain reads KAGVTQTPRYLIKTRGQQVTLSCSPISGHRSVSWYQQTPGQGLQFLFEYFSETQRNKGNFPGRFSGRQFSNSRSEMNVSTLELGDSALYLCASSFGTSGQETQYFGPGTRLLVL.

V is TRBV6-1 and J is TRBJ1-2; a weak D match, TRBD1 (6 bases). CDR1 MNHNS and CDR2 SASEGT come from the germline V gene. The ends were cut back, 0 bases at V and 5 bases at J, with 25 bases in the middle. The CDR3 runs to 19 residues. In nucleotides, the CDR3 is TGTGCCAGCAGTGAAGCCACTCTGGCCTCAACAGGGTCTCAGTATGGCTACACCTTC. Translating it yields CASSEATLASTGSQYGYTF.

In this sample, this clone turned up once. This chain uses TRBV3-1 (or the pseudogene TRBV3-2) with TRBJ1-1; D remains unclear. Germline values: CDR1 LGHDT, CDR2 YNNKEL (reference sequence). The CDR3 loop spans 12 amino acids. The germline V and J ends were trimmed by 3 bases and 5 bases, with 7 bases remaining between them. The CDR3 DNA reads as TGTGCCAGCAGCCACACTCCGACTGAAGCTTTCTTT. Translated: CASSHTPTEAFF.

The chain is built from TRBV2 and TRBJ1-5; no firm D call. The V gene's germline CDR1 is SNHLY and CDR2 FYNNEI. This CDR3 comprises 13 residues. V gave up 4 bases and J gave up 2 bases, with 6 bases separating them. The CDR3 loop reads CASSAQGNQPQHF. Written as DNA, the CDR3 is TGTGCCAGCAGTGCTCAGGGCAATCAGCCCCAGCATTTT.

V gene TRBV27 combines with J gene TRBJ1-5, with 9 nucleotides matching TRBD1. This CDR3 has 16 residues. Germline-derived CDR1 and CDR2 are MNHEY and SMNVEV (reference sequence). J lost 3 bases, V lost 5 bases, and 8 bases had no gene match. The CDR3 DNA follows: TGTGCCAGCAGTAACACCCGGGACAGGGTCAATCAGCCCCAGCATTTT. Its protein is CASSNTRDRVNQPQHF.

The gene calls are TRBV6-6 and TRBJ1-5; D is undetermined. Trimming took off 5 bases at V and 1 base at J, with 18 bases between the two ends. Germline CDR1 is MNHNY and CDR2 is SVGAGI (reference sequence). The CDR3 loop spans 17 amino acids. The chain's CDR3 is CASSPQARLGSNQPQHF. CDR3 DNA: TGTGCCAGCAGTCCCCAGGCTCGACTAGGGAGCAATCAGCCCCAGCATTTT.

CDR3 DNA: TGTGCCAGCAGCCAAGATCTGCCCCGGAGGGGACCTGGAAACACCATATATTTT. This gives the protein CASSQDLPRRGPGNTIYF. The chain couples TRBV14 to TRBJ1-3; perhaps TRBD1 as D (5 bases). Germline V gene data show CDR1 as SGHDN and CDR2 as FVKESK. The CDR3 is 18 residues long. V was cut by 0 bases and J by 2 bases, with 17 bases left in between.

This chain uses TRBV5-1 with TRBJ2-2, with a weak D call TRBD1 (6 bases). V was clipped by 3 bases and J by 4 bases, with 13 bases between them. There are 15 residues in the CDR3. Germline values: CDR1 SGHRS, CDR2 YFSETQ. CDR3 bases: TGCGCCAGCAGCTCTTCGGACAGCTCCACCGGGGAGCTGTTTTTT. Translated, it gives CASSSSDSSTGELFF.